The 28 T cell receptor beta chains below all came from one sample that was sequenced in a study of blood T cell repertoires in COVID-19. The table came from immunoSEQ multiplex PCR; TCRdb's copy has only in-frame clones and leaves some out. The sample holds about 40,000 clones, roughly four fifths seen once. Source material: peripheral blood. The origin of the receptors is an older woman with acute or convalescent COVID-19.

The V call is TRBV21-1, the J call TRBJ1-2; the table's D call of TRBD1 was not tested on the DNA. TRBV21-1 is tagged as a pseudogene. CDR3 length equals 14 residues. DNA of the CDR3: TGTGCCAGCAGAGACAGGGACGAGGGCTATGGCTACACCTTC. Protein sequence: CASRDRDEGYGYTF.

The chain links TRBV4-1 to TRBJ2-7; no clear D gene. CDR1 is MGHRA, CDR2 YSYEKL, per germline. Trimming shortened V by 0 bases and J by 2 bases, and 11 bases separated the two germline ends. The CDR3 runs to 15 residues. In DNA, the CDR3 is TGCGCCAGCAGCCAAGAGTTGGCAGTTCCCTACGAGCAGTACTTC. This translates into CASSQELAVPYEQYF.

The chain employs TRBV27 and TRBJ1-5, with no clear D. Germline V lookup: CDR1 MNHEY, CDR2 SMNVEV (reference sequence). V was trimmed by 6 bases and J by 2 bases, leaving 11 bases between them. This CDR3 region has 14 residues. The CDR3 DNA reads TGTGCCAGCAGCCCGATAGAGGGCAATCAGCCCCAGCATTTT. Translation gives CASSPIEGNQPQHF.

The gene calls are TRBV27 and TRBJ2-1, with TRBD2 matching over 13 bases. The germline V gene has CDR1 MNHEY and CDR2 SMNVEV (reference sequence). The CDR3 is 13 residues long. The junction had 4 bases not matched to a gene; V was cut back by 2 bases and J by 15 bases. The CDR3 DNA follows: TGTGCCAGCAGTTTAACTAGCGGGGGGGAACGGTTCTTC. As protein: CASSLTSGGERFF.

This chain uses TRBV28 with TRBJ1-2; 7 nucleotides align to TRBD1. CDR3 length: 13 residues. V shed 6 bases, J shed 4 bases, and the junction held 5 bases outside the gene matches. CDR1 is MDHEN and CDR2 is SYDVKM in the germline V gene. The CDR3 spells CASRDGTAYGYTF. DNA of the CDR3: TGTGCCAGCAGGGACGGGACAGCCTATGGCTACACCTTC.

V usage is TRBV19 and J usage is TRBJ2-7; D gene unclear. Germline-derived CDR1 and CDR2 are LNHDA and SQIVND (reference sequence). The CDR3 is made up of 13 amino acids. V shed 4 bases and J shed 2 bases, with 9 bases lying between them. For the CDR3, the DNA is TGTGCCAGTAGTAAGGCTAGAGCCTACGAGCAGTACTTC. Its translation is CASSKARAYEQYF.

The chain recombines TRBV6-2 or TRBV6-3 with TRBJ1-1; D not certain. Trimming left V 4 bases short and J 1 base short, with 13 bases between. The CDR3 is 15 residues long. Germline V gene sequence: CDR1 MNHEY, CDR2 SVGEGT. CDR3 residues: CASSSPGRGNTEAFF. The CDR3 bases are TGTGCCAGCAGTTCTCCCGGGCGGGGGAACACTGAAGCTTTCTTT.

This CDR3 is CAISPGLAGDICEQFF. DNA of the CDR3: TGTGCCATCAGCCCGGGACTAGCGGGAGATATTTGTGAGCAGTTCTTC. The rearrangement uses TRBV10-3 and TRBJ2-1, with TRBD2 identical over 14 bases. This CDR3 region has 16 residues. CDR1 and CDR2 from the germline V gene are ENHRY and SYGVKD. Unmatched junction bases numbered 10, after V lost 6 bases and J lost 9 bases.

This chain joins TRBV7-2 and TRBJ1-4, with D possibly being TRBD1 (6 bases). V gave up 1 base and J gave up 6 bases, with 18 bases separating them. The CDR3 runs 17 residues. Germline V gene lookup returns CDR1 SGHTA and CDR2 FQGNSA. The CDR3 protein is CASSLDGTLLGDEKLFF. CDR3 sequence (DNA): TGTGCCAGCAGCTTAGACGGGACACTATTAGGGGATGAAAAACTGTTTTTT.

V gene TRBV27 combines with J gene TRBJ1-2; D might be TRBD1 (5 bases). The CDR3 consists of 13 residues. Deletions cut 6 bases from V and 6 bases from J, with 14 bases between. Germline lookup yields CDR1 MNHEY and CDR2 SMNVEV (reference sequence). CDR3 region: CASRFRAGDGYTF. For the CDR3, the DNA is TGTGCCAGCAGATTCAGGGCAGGCGATGGCTACACCTTC.

The chain uses TRBV27 and TRBJ2-1; TRBD2 aligns across 8 bases. V lost 1 base and J lost 8; bases outside the gene matches: 10. This CDR3 region has 16 residues. Germline V gives CDR1 MNHEY, CDR2 SMNVEV (reference sequence). The DNA of the CDR3 is TGTGCCAGCAGTTTATGGAGCGGGGGACGCCGCGATGAGCAGTTCTTC. Protein product: CASSLWSGGRRDEQFF.

The chain carries TRBV6-5 and TRBJ2-1; D is perhaps TRBD2 (5 bases). The V end was cut by 7 bases, the J end by 1 base, with 11 bases between. Germline CDR1 is MNHEY and CDR2 is SVGAGI. The CDR3 has 14 amino acids. The CDR3, as DNA: TGTGCCAGCACATCCCCGGGGTCCTACAATGAGCAGTTCTTC. Protein: CASTSPGSYNEQFF.

This chain joins TRBV28 and TRBJ1-1, with 10 bases that match TRBD1. The CDR3 consists of 14 residues. The germline V gene encodes CDR1 MDHEN and CDR2 SYDVKM. J lost 7 bases, V lost 5 bases, and 7 bases had no gene match. CDR3 sequence: CASSPGQGPIEAFF. The CDR3 DNA reads TGTGCCAGCAGTCCGGGACAGGGGCCGATTGAAGCTTTCTTT.

The chain employs TRBV27 and TRBJ2-7; 12 positions match TRBD1. V dropped 8 bases and J dropped 5; count of bases not matched to a gene: 7. The CDR3 is 14 amino acids. Germline-derived CDR1 and CDR2 are MNHEY and SMNVEV (reference sequence). CDR3 bases: TGTGCCAGCCCGGGGGACAGGGGGCCCCACGAGCAGTACTTC. Residues: CASPGDRGPHEQYF.

This rearrangement joins TRBV18 to TRBJ1-2, with TRBD1 matching over 7 bases. This CDR3 has 16 residues. Germline CDR1 reads KGHSH; CDR2 reads LQKENI. Trimming took 3 bases from V and 4 from J; bases not matched to a gene: 11. This CDR3 is CASSPDGLRTGYGYTF. The CDR3 DNA reads as TGTGCCAGCTCACCCGACGGACTGCGGACAGGCTATGGCTACACCTTC.

DNA of the CDR3: TGTGCCAGCAGCCTAGCGGGAGGGCCAATCAATGAGCAGTTCTTC. Translated: CASSLAGGPINEQFF. V is TRBV5-4 and J is TRBJ2-1; TRBD2 agrees at 12 bases. V gave up 4 bases and J gave up 6 bases; unmatched junction bases: 5. Per germline, CDR1 SGHNT and CDR2 YYREEE (reference sequence). This CDR3 spans 15 amino acids.

In this sample, this clone turned up once. The chain joins TRBV18 to TRBJ2-1, with TRBD2 matching 7 bases. Germline CDR1 is KGHSH and CDR2 is LQKENI. J was trimmed by 1 base and V by 2 bases; bases with no gene match: 8. This CDR3 has 17 amino acids. For the CDR3, the DNA is TGTGCCAGCTCACCAGTACGGGGCGGGAGTTCCTACAATGAGCAGTTCTTC. Its translation is CASSPVRGGSSYNEQFF.

By proportion, this clone is medium-sized (0.01 to 0.1%). The chain links TRBV2 to TRBJ2-1; D ambiguous. The CDR3 totals 11 residues. CDR1 and CDR2 from the germline V gene are SNHLY and FYNNEI. Deletions cut 5 bases from V and 10 bases from J, with 9 bases between. CDR3 in DNA: TGTGCCAGCAGTTTTATGAGGGAGCAGTTCTTC. Its translation is CASSFMREQFF.

This clone was recorded once. The J gene is TRBJ2-3, the V gene TRBV19; 8 bases fit TRBD2. Per the germline V gene, CDR1 is LNHDA and CDR2 is SQIVND (reference sequence). The CDR3 contains 14 residues. Unmatched junction bases numbered 7, after V lost 5 bases and J lost 6 bases. The CDR3 reads CASSPGGGRDTQYF. CDR3 in DNA: TGTGCCAGTAGTCCCGGGGGGGGCCGTGATACGCAGTATTTT.

The chain joins TRBV10-3 to TRBJ1-6; 9 bases line up with TRBD1. Germline lookup yields CDR1 ENHRY and CDR2 SYGVKD. V shed 7 bases, J shed 6 bases, and the junction held 7 bases outside the gene matches. The CDR3 is 15 amino acids. CDR3 sequence: CAIKDRDRANSPLHF. CDR3 coding DNA: TGTGCCATCAAGGACCGGGACAGGGCTAATTCACCCCTCCACTTT.

This clone was seen a handful of times. The chain couples TRBV11-3 to TRBJ2-2, with 10 bases matching TRBD1. The CDR3 is made up of 14 amino acids. Germline V CDR1 and CDR2: SGHNT, YENEEA. V shed 5 bases and J 5 bases; nucleotides not matched to a gene: 2. Here the CDR3 DNA reads TGTGCCAGCAGCCGGGACAGGGGAACCGGGGAGCTGTTTTTT. Translation: CASSRDRGTGELFF.

The chain recombines TRBV5-4 with TRBJ2-1; 11 bases are shared with TRBD2. V lost 0 bases and J lost 6; bases outside the gene matches: 8. Per the germline V gene, CDR1 is SGHNT and CDR2 is YYREEE (reference sequence). The CDR3 has 17 amino acids. This CDR3 is CASSLARNSGGANEQFF. The CDR3 bases are TGTGCCAGCAGCTTGGCCAGAAATAGCGGGGGGGCCAATGAGCAGTTCTTC.

CDR3 in amino acids: CASSRQVLPNEKLFF. The CDR3 DNA is TGTGCCAGTAGTAGACAGGTCCTTCCTAATGAAAAACTGTTTTTT. This chain links TRBV19 with TRBJ1-4; D perhaps matches TRBD1 (6 bases). V was clipped by 4 bases and J by 3 bases, with 12 bases between them. This CDR3 has 15 residues. Germline V gene data show CDR1 as LNHDA and CDR2 as SQIVND (reference sequence).

The chain uses TRBV11-1 and TRBJ2-1; TRBD1 might be the D (5 bases). Trimming removed 4 bases from V and 7 bases from J, with 11 bases in between. Germline CDR1 SGHAT, CDR2 FQDESV (reference sequence). The CDR3 runs to 13 residues. The DNA for the CDR3 is TGTGCCAGCAGCTCCCAGGGCCGTAATGAGCAGTTCTTC. Encoded protein: CASSSQGRNEQFF.

The DNA of the CDR3 is TGCGCCAGCAGCGACAGGGGGGTCGGTGGCTACACCTTC. Protein sequence: CASSDRGVGGYTF. This chain connects TRBV5-1 to TRBJ1-2; 9 positions match TRBD1. The CDR3 contains 13 residues. Trimming took 4 bases from V and 7 from J; bases not matched to a gene: 5. Germline V gene lookup returns CDR1 SGHRS and CDR2 YFSETQ.

The V call is TRBV6-5, the J call TRBJ2-2; a weak D match, TRBD1 (6 bases). The CDR3 runs to 13 residues. Deletions cut 11 bases from V and 5 bases from J, with 15 bases between. Germline V CDR1 and CDR2: MNHEY, SVGAGI. CDR3 sequence reads: CAHRTAATGELFF. The CDR3 DNA is TGTGCCCATCGGACAGCAGCAACCGGGGAGCTGTTTTTT.

This chain joins TRBV5-5 and TRBJ1-5, with D unclear. This CDR3 contains 19 residues. The V end lost 0 bases, the J end lost 0 bases, and 19 bases lay between the germline ends. Germline lookup yields CDR1 SGHKS and CDR2 YYEKEE (reference sequence). CDR3 protein: CASSLEIRVRRDSNQPQHF. As DNA, the CDR3 is TGTGCCAGCAGCTTGGAGATACGCGTTAGACGGGATAGCAATCAGCCCCAGCATTTT.

The J gene is TRBJ1-1, the V gene TRBV5-1; D gene uncertain. The CDR3 loop spans 14 amino acids. CDR1 is SGHRS and CDR2 is YFSETQ in the germline V gene. Trimming took off 1 base at V and 2 bases at J, with 9 bases between the two ends. DNA of the CDR3: TGCGCCAGCAGCTTGTCAGGCCGTAACACTGAAGCTTTCTTT. This translates into CASSLSGRNTEAFF.